The clone carrying this T cell receptor beta chain was counted a few times. Its specificity is not known. This sample was taken from a study of T cell repertoires in cytomegalovirus infection. Study results and caveats: Dominant in the ex vivo response were TCR beta clonotypes restricted by HLA-C and specific for CMV.

The germline V and J ends were trimmed by 7 bases and 0 bases, with 12 bases remaining between them. The CDR3 sequence is 15 residues long. CDR1 MNHEY and CDR2 SVGEGT come from the germline V gene. MiXCR was run by TCRdb on the reads, yielding one entry per CDR3 protein. In the table there are about 740,000 distinct CDR3 sequences, approximately 40% of which are singletons. Input material: PBMCs. The sequence was obtained from a human donor in good health (CMV status not recorded). Some clones in this sample may be carry-over from other donors' samples. The rearrangement links TRBV6-2 or TRBV6-3 to TRBJ2-2; D is ambiguous. CDR3 loop: CASNLGGPNTGELFF. CDR3 nucleotides: TGTGCCAGCAATTTAGGTGGGCCGAACACCGGGGAGCTGTTTTTT.